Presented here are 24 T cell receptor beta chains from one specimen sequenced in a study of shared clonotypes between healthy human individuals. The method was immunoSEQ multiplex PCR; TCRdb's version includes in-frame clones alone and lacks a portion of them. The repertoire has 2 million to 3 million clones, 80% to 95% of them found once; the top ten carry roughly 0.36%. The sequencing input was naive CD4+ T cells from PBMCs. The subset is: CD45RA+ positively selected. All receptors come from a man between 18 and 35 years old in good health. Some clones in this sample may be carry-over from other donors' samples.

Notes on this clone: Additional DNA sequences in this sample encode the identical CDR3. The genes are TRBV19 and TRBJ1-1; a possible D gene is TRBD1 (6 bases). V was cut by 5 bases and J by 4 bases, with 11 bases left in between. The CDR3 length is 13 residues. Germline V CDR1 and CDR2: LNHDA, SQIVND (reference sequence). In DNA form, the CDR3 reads TGTGCCAGTAGTTTCAGGGGTGGCACTGAAGCTTTCTTT. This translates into CASSFRGGTEAFF.

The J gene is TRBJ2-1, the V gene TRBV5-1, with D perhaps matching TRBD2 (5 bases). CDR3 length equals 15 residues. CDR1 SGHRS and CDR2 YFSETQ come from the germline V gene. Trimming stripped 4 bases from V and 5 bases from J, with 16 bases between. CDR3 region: CASSPDPAEDNEQFF. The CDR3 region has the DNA TGCGCCAGCAGCCCAGACCCAGCGGAGGACAATGAGCAGTTCTTC.

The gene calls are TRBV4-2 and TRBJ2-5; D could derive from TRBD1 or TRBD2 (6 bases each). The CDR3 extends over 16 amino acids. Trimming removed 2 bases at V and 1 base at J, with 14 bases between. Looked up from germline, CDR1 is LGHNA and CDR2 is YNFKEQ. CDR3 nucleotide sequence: TGTGCCAGCAGCCAACCCTCTGGGGGGCTCCAAGAGACCCAGTACTTC. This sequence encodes CASSQPSGGLQETQYF.

Here the CDR3 reads CASSLRPEGRGTEAFF. Written as DNA, the CDR3 is TGTGCCAGCAGCTTAAGGCCCGAGGGGCGGGGTACTGAAGCTTTCTTT. The rearrangement uses TRBV7-9 and TRBJ1-1, with D possibly being TRBD1 (5 bases). V was trimmed by 2 bases and J by 5 bases, leaving 18 bases between them. The CDR3 runs to 16 residues. Germline CDR1 SEHNR, CDR2 FQNEAQ (reference sequence). Looking up the rest from reference TRBV7-9 and TRBJ1-1 gives the full variable domain: DTGVSQNPRHKITKRGQNVTFRCDPISEHNRLYWYRQTLGQGPEFLTYFQNEAQLEKSRLLSDRFSAERPKGSFSTLEIQRTEQGDSAMYLCASSLRPEGRGTEAFFGQGTRLTVV.

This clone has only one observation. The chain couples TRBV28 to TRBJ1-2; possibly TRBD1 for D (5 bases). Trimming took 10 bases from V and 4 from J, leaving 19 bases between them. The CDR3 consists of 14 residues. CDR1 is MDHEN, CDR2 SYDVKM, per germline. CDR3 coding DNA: TGTGCCACCAGGGACGGCCCGGTCCTCTATGGCTACACCTTC. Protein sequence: CATRDGPVLYGYTF.

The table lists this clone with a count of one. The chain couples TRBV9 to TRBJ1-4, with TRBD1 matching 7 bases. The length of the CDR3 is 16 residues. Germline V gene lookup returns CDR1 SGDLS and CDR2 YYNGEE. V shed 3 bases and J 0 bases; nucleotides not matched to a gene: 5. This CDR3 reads CASSGGTATTNEKLFF. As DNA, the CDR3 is TGTGCCAGCAGCGGCGGGACAGCAACAACTAATGAAAAACTGTTTTTT. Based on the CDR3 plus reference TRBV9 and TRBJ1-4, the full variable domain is DSGVTQTPKHLITATGQRVTLRCSPRSGDLSVYWYQQSLDQGLQFLIQYYNGEERAKGNILERFSAQQFPDLHSELNLSSLELGDSALYFCASSGGTATTNEKLFFGSGTQLSVL.

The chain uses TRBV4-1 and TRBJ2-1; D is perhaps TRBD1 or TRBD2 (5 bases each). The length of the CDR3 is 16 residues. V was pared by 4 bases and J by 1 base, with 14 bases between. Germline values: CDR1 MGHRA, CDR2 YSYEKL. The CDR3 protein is CASSRTGTESYNEQFF. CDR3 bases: TGCGCCAGCAGCCGAACCGGGACGGAGTCCTACAATGAGCAGTTCTTC.

Here the CDR3 reads CSVESPGQPQHF. DNA of the CDR3: TGCAGCGTTGAATCTCCCGGTCAGCCCCAGCATTTT. This chain connects TRBV29-1 to TRBJ1-5; D not resolved. CDR1 and CDR2 (germline): SQVTM, ANQGSEA. This CDR3 spans 12 amino acids. V lost 2 bases, J lost 6 bases, and 8 bases lay in between.

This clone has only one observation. The CDR3 loop is CASTPDFRRWGNYGYTF. The CDR3 DNA sequence: TGTGCCAGCACTCCGGACTTCCGTAGATGGGGTAACTATGGCTACACCTTC. The chain combines TRBV28 with TRBJ1-2; D is uncertain. CDR3 length: 17 amino acids. The V gene lost 7 bases and the J gene lost 1 base, with 22 bases spanning the gap. CDR1 and CDR2 from the germline V gene are MDHEN and SYDVKM.

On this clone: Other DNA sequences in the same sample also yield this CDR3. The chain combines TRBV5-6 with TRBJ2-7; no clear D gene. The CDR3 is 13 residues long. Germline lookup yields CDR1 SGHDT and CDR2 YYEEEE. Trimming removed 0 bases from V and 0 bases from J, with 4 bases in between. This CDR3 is CASSLVDSYEQYF. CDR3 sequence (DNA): TGTGCCAGCAGCTTGGTAGACTCCTACGAGCAGTACTTC.

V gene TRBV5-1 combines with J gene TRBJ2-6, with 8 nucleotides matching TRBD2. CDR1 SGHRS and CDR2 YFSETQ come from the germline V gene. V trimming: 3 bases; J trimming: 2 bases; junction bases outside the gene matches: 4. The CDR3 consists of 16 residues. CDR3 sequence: CASSSRAGAGANVLTF. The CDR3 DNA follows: TGCGCCAGCAGCTCAAGAGCGGGGGCTGGGGCCAACGTCCTGACTTTC.

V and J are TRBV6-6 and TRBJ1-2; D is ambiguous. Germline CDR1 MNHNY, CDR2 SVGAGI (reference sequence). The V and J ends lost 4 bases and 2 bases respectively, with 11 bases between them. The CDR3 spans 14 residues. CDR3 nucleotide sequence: TGTGCCAGCAGTTCTACGGACGGCAACTATGGCTACACCTTC. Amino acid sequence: CASSSTDGNYGYTF.

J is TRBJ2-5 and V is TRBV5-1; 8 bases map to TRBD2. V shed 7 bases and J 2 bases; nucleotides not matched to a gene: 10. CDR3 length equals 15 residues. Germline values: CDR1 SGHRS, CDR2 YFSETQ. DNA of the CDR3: TGCGCCAGCTACCTGGGACTAGGGATACAAGAGACCCAGTACTTC. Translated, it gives CASYLGLGIQETQYF.

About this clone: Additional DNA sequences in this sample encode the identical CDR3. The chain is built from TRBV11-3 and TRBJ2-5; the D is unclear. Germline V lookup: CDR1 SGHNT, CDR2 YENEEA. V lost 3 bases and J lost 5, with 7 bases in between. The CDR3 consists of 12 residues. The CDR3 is CASSLDRETQYF. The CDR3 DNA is TGTGCCAGCAGCTTGGATCGGGAGACCCAGTACTTC.

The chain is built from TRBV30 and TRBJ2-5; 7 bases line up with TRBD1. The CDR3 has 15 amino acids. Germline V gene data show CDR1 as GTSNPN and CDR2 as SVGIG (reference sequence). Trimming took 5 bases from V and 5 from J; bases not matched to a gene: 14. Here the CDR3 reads CAWEGGQQGSETQYF. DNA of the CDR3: TGTGCCTGGGAAGGGGGCCAGCAAGGGTCCGAGACCCAGTACTTC.

The CDR3 bases are TGTGCCATCAGTGAGTCGGACAGGAGCACCGGGGAGCTGTTTTTT. As protein: CAISESDRSTGELFF. The chain has TRBV10-3 and TRBJ2-2; 7 nucleotides align to TRBD1. This CDR3 has 15 residues. Germline CDR1 is ENHRY and CDR2 is SYGVKD. The J segment lost 4 bases and the V segment lost 0 bases, leaving 2 bases of the junction unmatched.

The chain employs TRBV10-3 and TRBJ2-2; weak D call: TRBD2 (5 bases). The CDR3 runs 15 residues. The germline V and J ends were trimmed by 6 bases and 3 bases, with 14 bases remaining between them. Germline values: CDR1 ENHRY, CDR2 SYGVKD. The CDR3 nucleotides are TGTGCCATCAGCCCGGCGGGCGGAGACACCGGGGAGCTGTTTTTT. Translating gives CAISPAGGDTGELFF.

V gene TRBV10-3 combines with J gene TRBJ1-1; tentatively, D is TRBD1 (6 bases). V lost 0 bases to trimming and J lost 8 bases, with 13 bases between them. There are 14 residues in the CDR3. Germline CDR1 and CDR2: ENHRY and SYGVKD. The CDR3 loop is CAISESGGPGEAFF. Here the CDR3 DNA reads TGTGCCATCAGTGAGTCGGGGGGCCCCGGCGAAGCTTTCTTT.

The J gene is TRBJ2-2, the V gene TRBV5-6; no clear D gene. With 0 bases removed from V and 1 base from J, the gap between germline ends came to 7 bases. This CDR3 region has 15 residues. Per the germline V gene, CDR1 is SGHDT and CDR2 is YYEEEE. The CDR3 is CASSLAGLNTGELFF. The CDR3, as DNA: TGTGCCAGCAGCTTGGCTGGTCTGAACACCGGGGAGCTGTTTTTT. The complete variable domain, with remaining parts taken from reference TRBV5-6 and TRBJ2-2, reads DAGVTQSPTHLIKTRGQQVTLRCSPKSGHDTVSWYQQALGQGPQFIFQYYEEEERQRGNFPDRFSGHQFPNYSSELNVNALLLGDSALYLCASSLAGLNTGELFFGEGSRLTVL.

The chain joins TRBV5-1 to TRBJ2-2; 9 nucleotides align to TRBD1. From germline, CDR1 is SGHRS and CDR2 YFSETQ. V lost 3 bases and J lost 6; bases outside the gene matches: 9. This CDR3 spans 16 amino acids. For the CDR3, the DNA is TGCGCCAGCAGCTCCATGGGACAGGGACGTTCCGGGGAGCTGTTTTTT. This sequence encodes CASSSMGQGRSGELFF.

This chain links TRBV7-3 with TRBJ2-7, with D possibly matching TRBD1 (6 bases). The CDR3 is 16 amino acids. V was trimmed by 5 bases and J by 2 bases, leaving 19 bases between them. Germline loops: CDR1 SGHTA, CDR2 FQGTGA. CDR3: CASSPSGTSTTYEQYF. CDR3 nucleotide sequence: TGTGCCAGCAGCCCGTCCGGGACAAGCACCACCTACGAGCAGTACTTC.

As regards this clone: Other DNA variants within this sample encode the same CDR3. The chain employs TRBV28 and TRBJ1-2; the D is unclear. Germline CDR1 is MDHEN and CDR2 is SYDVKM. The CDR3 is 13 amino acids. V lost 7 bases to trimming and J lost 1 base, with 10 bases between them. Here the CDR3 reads CASTLGGNYGYTF. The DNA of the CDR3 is TGTGCCAGCACCTTGGGAGGTAACTATGGCTACACCTTC.

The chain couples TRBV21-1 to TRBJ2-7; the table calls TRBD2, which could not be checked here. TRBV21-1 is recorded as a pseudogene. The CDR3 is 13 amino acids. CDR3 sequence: CASSTGVPYEQYF. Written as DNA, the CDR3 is TGTGCCAGCTCTACGGGGGTCCCCTACGAGCAGTACTTC.

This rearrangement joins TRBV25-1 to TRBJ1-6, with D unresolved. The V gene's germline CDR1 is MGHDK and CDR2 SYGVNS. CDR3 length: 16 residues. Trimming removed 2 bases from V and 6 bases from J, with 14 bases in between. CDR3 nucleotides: TGTGCCAGCAGTGAAAGAGTGGGATTGGTTAATTCACCCCTCCACTTT. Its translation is CASSERVGLVNSPLHF.